A selection of T cell receptor beta chains follows, all from one sample in a study of T cells after yellow fever vaccination. From the 5' RACE reads, TCRdb called clonotypes with MiXCR, one entry per CDR3 protein. The sample has 150,000 to 200,000 distinct CDR3 sequences; about 10% are singletons. Source: CD8+ T cells sorted from PBMCs, taken 15 days after the yellow fever booster vaccination. These receptors were obtained from a man between 18 and 35 years old who received the YFV17D yellow fever vaccine. The CDR3 runs from the conserved cysteine through the conserved F or W. D genes are given only for firm matches. Clone size is stated in some rows and not others, as once, few, many or a class when expanded.

d_gene	v_gene	j_gene	abundance	CDR3aa	CDR3nt
NA	TRBV12-3/TRBV12-4	TRBJ2-5	NA	CASNPQEGETQYF	TGTGCCAGCAACCCTCAAGAAGGAGAGACCCAGTACTTC
NA	TRBV15	TRBJ2-3	many	CATSGGTTDTQYF	TGTGCCACCAGCGGGGGTACAACAGATACGCAGTATTTT
NA	TRBV5-4	TRBJ1-3	NA	CASSRRVITDTIYF	TGTGCCAGCAGCAGAAGGGTAATCACGGACACCATATATTTT
NA	TRBV2	TRBJ2-2	NA	CASSGFRGNTGELFF	TGTGCCAGCAGTGGGTTCAGGGGGAACACCGGGGAGCTGTTTTTT
NA	TRBV4-1	TRBJ1-1	many	CASSQDTTTEAFF	TGCGCCAGCAGCCAGGACACTACTACTGAAGCTTTCTTT
NA	TRBV5-1	TRBJ1-1	few	CASSSHRLNTEAFF	TGCGCCAGCAGCTCACACAGGTTGAACACTGAAGCTTTCTTT
NA	TRBV27	TRBJ2-2	many	CASRGGTGELFF	TGTGCCAGCAGAGGAGGCACCGGGGAGCTGTTTTTT
NA	TRBV12-3/TRBV12-4	TRBJ2-5	few	CASSLYRQETQYF	TGTGCCAGCAGTTTGTACAGGCAAGAGACCCAGTACTTC
NA	TRBV7-7	TRBJ1-5	many	CATTVPGRNQPQHF	TGTGCTACCACGGTCCCGGGGCGCAATCAGCCCCAGCATTTT
NA	TRBV9	TRBJ2-7	few	CASSPRPSQGHTYEQYF	TGTGCCAGCAGCCCCCGGCCGTCGCAGGGTCACACCTACGAGCAGTACTTC
NA	TRBV7-2	TRBJ1-2	NA	CASRPSGTSFSYTF	TGTGCCAGCAGACCCTCCGGGACTTCCTTTAGCTACACCTTC
NA	TRBV5-1	TRBJ2-7	few	CASSPDRGPYEQYF	TGCGCCAGCAGCCCCGACAGAGGTCCCTACGAGCAGTACTTC
NA	TRBV4-3	TRBJ2-1	NA	CASSQESGEPWNEQFF	TGCGCCAGCAGCCAAGAGTCAGGGGAGCCCTGGAATGAGCAGTTCTTC
TRBD1	TRBV18	TRBJ2-2	NA	CASSPPRGQGRTGELFF	TGTGCCAGCTCACCTCCACGAGGACAGGGTCGCACCGGGGAGCTGTTTTTT
TRBD2	TRBV3-1	TRBJ2-2	few	CASSPGLAALYTGELFF	TGTGCCAGCAGCCCGGGACTAGCGGCGTTATATACCGGGGAGCTGTTTTTT
NA	TRBV7-7	TRBJ2-3	few	CASSLGPAGTDTQYF	TGTGCTAGCAGCTTAGGGCCGGCTGGCACAGATACGCAGTATTTT
NA	TRBV6-2/TRBV6-3	TRBJ2-6	many	CASSYRQSGANVLTF	TGTGCCAGCAGTTACAGACAGTCTGGGGCCAACGTCCTGACTTTC
TRBD1	TRBV7-9	TRBJ2-7	NA	CASSTPGTDYEQYF	TGTGCCAGCAGCACCCCCGGGACAGATTACGAGCAGTACTTC
NA	TRBV28	TRBJ1-5	few	CASIITGHSNQPQHF	TGTGCCAGCATCATAACGGGGCATAGCAATCAGCCCCAGCATTTT
TRBD1	TRBV7-3	TRBJ1-2	NA	CASSSPQGGALVGYTF	TGTGCCAGCAGCTCACCACAGGGGGGGGCGTTGGTTGGCTACACCTTC
TRBD1	TRBV12-3/TRBV12-4	TRBJ1-2	NA	CASSPGTGVLGTF	TGTGCCAGCAGTCCCGGGACAGGGGTTCTGGGCACCTTC
NA	TRBV29-1	TRBJ2-1	few	CSVVHSYNEQFF	TGCAGCGTAGTACACAGCTACAATGAGCAGTTCTTC
NA	TRBV4-2	TRBJ2-3	many	CASSQDSPSTDTQYF	TGTGCCAGCAGCCAAGATAGCCCTAGCACAGATACGCAGTATTTT
NA	TRBV6-2/TRBV6-3	TRBJ2-1	few	CASSYSYPGEQFF	TGTGCCAGCAGTTACTCCTACCCCGGTGAGCAGTTCTTC
TRBD2	TRBV4-2	TRBJ2-3	NA	CASSQLAGGPDTQYF	TGTGCCAGCAGCCAATTAGCGGGGGGGCCAGATACGCAGTATTTT
NA	TRBV4-1	TRBJ2-7	NA	CASSQQGGIYEQYF	TGCGCCAGCAGCCAACAGGGAGGTATCTACGAGCAGTACTTC
NA	TRBV6-2/TRBV6-3	TRBJ1-1	NA	CASSYLGVTEAFF	TGTGCCAGCAGTTACCTGGGGGTCACTGAAGCTTTCTTT
TRBD1	TRBV7-2	TRBJ1-3	few	CASSSGTGYSGNTIYF	TGTGCCAGCAGCTCCGGGACAGGTTACTCTGGAAACACCATATATTTT
NA	TRBV12-3/TRBV12-4	TRBJ2-3	few	CASTRRGFSDTQYF	TGTGCCAGCACCAGAAGGGGGTTTTCAGATACGCAGTATTTT
TRBD1	TRBV5-1	TRBJ2-1	NA	CASSLAGTAYNEQFF	TGCGCCAGCAGCTTGGCAGGGACAGCCTACAATGAGCAGTTCTTC
NA	TRBV3-1	TRBJ2-5	many	CASSLGTRQYF	TGTGCCAGCAGCCTCGGGACACGGCAGTACTTC
NA	TRBV7-8	TRBJ2-7	many	CASSLEALIGEQYF	TGTGCCAGCAGCTTAGAGGCGTTAATCGGCGAGCAGTACTTC
NA	TRBV27	TRBJ2-1	few	CASKYSSSYNEQFF	TGTGCCAGCAAATACAGTAGCTCCTACAATGAGCAGTTCTTC
NA	TRBV7-9	TRBJ1-5	few	CASSVGGLDQPQHF	TGTGCCAGCAGCGTAGGGGGGCTCGATCAGCCCCAGCATTTT
NA	TRBV7-2	TRBJ2-3	NA	CASSPLRGPRTDTQYF	TGTGCCAGCAGTCCACTGCGGGGGCCGAGAACAGATACGCAGTATTTT
NA	TRBV5-1	TRBJ1-3	NA	CASSLRSEVSGNTIYF	TGCGCCAGCAGCTTGCGGTCCGAAGTATCTGGAAACACCATATATTTT
TRBD2	TRBV5-1	TRBJ2-5	few	CASSLGPTSPAETQYF	TGCGCCAGCAGCTTGGGTCCGACTAGCCCCGCGGAGACCCAGTACTTC
NA	TRBV5-1	TRBJ2-7	few	CASSFQEGYEQYF	TGCGCCAGCAGCTTTCAGGAAGGCTACGAGCAGTACTTC
TRBD1	TRBV4-1	TRBJ1-2	few	CASSQPGQGSGYTF	TGCGCCAGCAGCCAACCCGGACAGGGGAGCGGCTACACCTTC
TRBD2	TRBV15	TRBJ2-1	NA	CATSRRLAGGLNEQFF	TGTGCCACCAGCAGGAGACTAGCGGGGGGGCTTAATGAGCAGTTCTTC
NA	TRBV6-1	TRBJ1-3	NA	CASSETGDSGNTIYF	TGTGCCAGCAGTGAAACGGGGGACTCTGGAAACACCATATATTTT
TRBD2	TRBV6-6	TRBJ2-2	few	CASSYPRLAVNTGELFF	TGTGCCAGCAGTTATCCCCGACTAGCGGTGAACACCGGGGAGCTGTTTTTT
NA	TRBV7-9	TRBJ2-4	many	CASSLDLDRNIQYF	TGTGCCAGCAGCTTAGACCTGGACCGGAACATTCAGTACTTC
TRBD1	TRBV10-3	TRBJ2-1	few	CAISEAGTGASREQFF	TGTGCCATCAGTGAGGCCGGGACAGGGGCCTCGAGAGAGCAGTTCTTC
NA	TRBV9	TRBJ1-1	NA	CASSVDLGEAFF	TGTGCCAGCAGCGTAGACCTGGGTGAAGCTTTCTTT
TRBD1	TRBV7-9	TRBJ2-1	few	CASSLARQGAYNEQFF	TGTGCCAGCAGCTTAGCCCGACAGGGGGCCTACAATGAGCAGTTCTTC
NA	TRBV11-2	TRBJ2-1	NA	CASSQGHTGEQFF	TGTGCCAGCAGCCAGGGACATACAGGCGAGCAGTTCTTC